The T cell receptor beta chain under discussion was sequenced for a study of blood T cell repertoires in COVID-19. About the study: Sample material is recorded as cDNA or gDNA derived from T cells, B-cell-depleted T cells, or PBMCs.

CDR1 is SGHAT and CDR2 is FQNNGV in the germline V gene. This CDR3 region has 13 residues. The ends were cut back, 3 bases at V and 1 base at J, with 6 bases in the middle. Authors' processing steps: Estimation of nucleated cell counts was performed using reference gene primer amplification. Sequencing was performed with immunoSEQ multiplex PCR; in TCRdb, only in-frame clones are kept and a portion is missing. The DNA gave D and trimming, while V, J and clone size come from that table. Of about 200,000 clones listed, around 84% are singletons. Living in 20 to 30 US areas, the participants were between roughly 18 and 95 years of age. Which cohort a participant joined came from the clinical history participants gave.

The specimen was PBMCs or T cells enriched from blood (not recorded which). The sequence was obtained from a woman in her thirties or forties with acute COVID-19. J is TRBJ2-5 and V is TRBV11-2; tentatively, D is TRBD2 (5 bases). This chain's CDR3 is CASSFRGQETQYF. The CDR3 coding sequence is TGTGCCAGCAGCTTTCGGGGCCAAGAGACCCAGTACTTC.